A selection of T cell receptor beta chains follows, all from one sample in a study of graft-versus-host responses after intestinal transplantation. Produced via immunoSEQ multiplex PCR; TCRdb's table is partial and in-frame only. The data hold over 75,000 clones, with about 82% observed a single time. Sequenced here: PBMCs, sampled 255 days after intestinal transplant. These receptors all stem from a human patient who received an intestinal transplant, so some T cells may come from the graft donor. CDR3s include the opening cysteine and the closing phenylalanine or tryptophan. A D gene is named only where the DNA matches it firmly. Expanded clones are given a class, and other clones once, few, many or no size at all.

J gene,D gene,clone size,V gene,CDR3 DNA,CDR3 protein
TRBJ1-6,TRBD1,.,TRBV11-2,TGTGCCAGCAGCAAAATCGACAGGGATGATTCACCCCTCCACTTT,CASSKIDRDDSPLHF
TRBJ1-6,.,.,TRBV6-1,TGTGCCAGCAGGGACCCGGACGGCTTTTCACCCCTCCACTTT,CASRDPDGFSPLHF
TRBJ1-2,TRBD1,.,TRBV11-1,TGTGCCAGCAGCTCGCAGGGGGCGAGGGACTATGGCTACACCTTC,CASSSQGARDYGYTF
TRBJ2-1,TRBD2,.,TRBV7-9,TGTGCCAGCAGCTTAGCGCATAGCGGGAGACTTAATGAGCAGTTCTTC,CASSLAHSGRLNEQFF
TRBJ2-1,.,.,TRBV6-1,TGTGCCAGCAGTGTTGTGGGGGAAACCTACAATGAGCAGTTCTTC,CASSVVGETYNEQFF
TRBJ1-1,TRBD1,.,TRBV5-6,TGTGCCAGCAGCTTGGGGACAGGCCGAAGCACTGAAGCTTTCTTT,CASSLGTGRSTEAFF
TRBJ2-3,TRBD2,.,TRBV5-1,TGCGCCAGCAGCGACGACGGGGGGGCGGTGACAGATACGCAGTATTTT,CASSDDGGAVTDTQYF
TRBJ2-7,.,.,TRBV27,TGTGCCAGCGTGTCGAGGCAACTCAACTCCTACGAGCAGTACTTC,CASVSRQLNSYEQYF
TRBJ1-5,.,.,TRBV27,TGTGCCAGCAGTTTACAATATGGACAGCCCCAGCATTTT,CASSLQYGQPQHF
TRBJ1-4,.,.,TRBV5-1,TGCGCCAGCAGCCCATCAACTAATGAAAAACTGTTTTTT,CASSPSTNEKLFF
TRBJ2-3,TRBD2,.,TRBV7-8,TGTGCCAGCAGCTATAGCGGGAGAGTAGATACGCAGTATTTT,CASSYSGRVDTQYF
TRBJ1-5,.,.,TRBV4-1,TGCGCCAGCAGCCAAGGGGGGAGGACGGATGATCAGCCCCAGCATTTT,CASSQGGRTDDQPQHF
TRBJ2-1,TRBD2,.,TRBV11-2,TGTGCCAGCACCCTTGGACTAGCGAGATACAATGAGCAGTTCTTC,CASTLGLARYNEQFF
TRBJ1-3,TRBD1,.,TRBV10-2,TGCGCCAGCAGTGAGTCAAGCCCAGGGGGCTTAGGAACTGGAAACACCATATATTTT,CASSESSPGGLGTGNTIYF
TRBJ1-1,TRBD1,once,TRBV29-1,TGCAGCGTTCGGGGACAGGGGGGGACTGAAGCTTTCTTT,CSVRGQGGTEAFF
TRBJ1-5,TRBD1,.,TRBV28,TGTGCCAGCAGTTTATGGGCAGGGGGCATGAATCAGCCCCAGCATTTT,CASSLWAGGMNQPQHF
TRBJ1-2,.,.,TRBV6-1,TGTGCCAGCAGGGGGGGGGACGGAAACTATGGCTACACCTTC,CASRGGDGNYGYTF
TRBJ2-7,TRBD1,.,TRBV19,TGTGCCAGTAGTATTTCGGGACAGGGAACCTACGAGCAGTACTTC,CASSISGQGTYEQYF
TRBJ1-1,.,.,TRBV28,TGTGCCAGCAGTTGGGGAGGTGGGGGCACTGAAGCTTTCTTT,CASSWGGGGTEAFF
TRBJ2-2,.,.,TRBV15,TGTGCCACCAGCAGGACTGGGAACACCGGGGAGCTGTTTTTT,CATSRTGNTGELFF
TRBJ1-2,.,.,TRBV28,TGTGCCAGCATAGGAGGGGACGCTAACTATGGCTACACCTTC,CASIGGDANYGYTF
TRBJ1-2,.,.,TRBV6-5,TGTGCCAGCAGCCTTACTCTAGGGGGGAACTATGGCTACACCTTC,CASSLTLGGNYGYTF
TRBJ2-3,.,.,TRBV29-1,TGCAGCGTTGACGGGCGGGGCTTCACAGATACGCAGTATTTT,CSVDGRGFTDTQYF
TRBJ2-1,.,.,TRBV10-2,TGCGCCAGCAGACCCCTCGGGACTGAGCAGTTCTTC,CASRPLGTEQFF
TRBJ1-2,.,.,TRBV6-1,TGTGCCAGCAAGGTCGAGGGGGGAAACTATGGCTACACCTTC,CASKVEGGNYGYTF
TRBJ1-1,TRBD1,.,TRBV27,TGTGCCAGCAGTTTATCGACAGGGCCCACTGAAGCTTTCTTT,CASSLSTGPTEAFF
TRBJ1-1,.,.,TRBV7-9,TGTGCCAGCAGCGACAAGGGACACCTACTTGAAGCTTTCTTT,CASSDKGHLLEAFF
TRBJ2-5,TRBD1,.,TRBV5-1,TGCGCCAGCAGCTTGGGACCGGGACAGGGGGAGGAGACCCAGTACTTC,CASSLGPGQGEETQYF
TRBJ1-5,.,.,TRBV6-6,TGTGCCAGCAGTTACATGGGGGGCAGAATCCGACAGCCCCAGCATTTT,CASSYMGGRIRQPQHF
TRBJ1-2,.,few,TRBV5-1,TGCGCCAGCAGCCCGGACACCTTCCACTATGGCTACACCTTC,CASSPDTFHYGYTF
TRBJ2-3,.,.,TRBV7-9,TGTGCCAGCAGCCTAATTAGCCGAGATACGCAGTATTTT,CASSLISRDTQYF
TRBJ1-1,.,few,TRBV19,TGTGCCAGTAGTCAGGCCAGCACTGAAGCTTTCTTT,CASSQASTEAFF
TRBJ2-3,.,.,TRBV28,TGTGCCAGCAGTTTTAATACGGGGGGCCGGGCAGATACGCAGTATTTT,CASSFNTGGRADTQYF